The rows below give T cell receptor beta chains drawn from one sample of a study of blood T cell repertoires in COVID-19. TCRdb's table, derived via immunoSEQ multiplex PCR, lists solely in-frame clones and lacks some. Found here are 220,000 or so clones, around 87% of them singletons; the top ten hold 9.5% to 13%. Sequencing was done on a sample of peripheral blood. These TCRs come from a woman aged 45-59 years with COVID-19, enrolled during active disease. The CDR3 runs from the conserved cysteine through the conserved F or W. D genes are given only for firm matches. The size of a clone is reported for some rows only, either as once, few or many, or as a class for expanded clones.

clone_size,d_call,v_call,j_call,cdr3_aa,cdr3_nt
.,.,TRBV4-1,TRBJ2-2,CASSRTGTPLTGELFF,TGCGCCAGCAGCCGTACCGGGACACCCCTCACCGGGGAGCTGTTTTTT
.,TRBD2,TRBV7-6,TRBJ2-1,CASSLVASGGLGSYNEQFF,TGTGCCAGCAGCTTAGTGGCTAGCGGGGGTTTGGGATCCTACAATGAGCAGTTCTTC
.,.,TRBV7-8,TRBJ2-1,CASSPMTGREQFF,TGTGCCAGCAGCCCAATGACAGGCAGGGAGCAGTTCTTC
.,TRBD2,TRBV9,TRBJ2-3,CASSALTPGLGTDTQYF,TGTGCCAGCAGCGCCCTCACTCCGGGACTAGGCACAGATACGCAGTATTTT
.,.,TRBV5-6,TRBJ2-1,CASSLGRYEQFF,TGTGCCAGCAGCTTGGGTCGTTATGAGCAGTTCTTC
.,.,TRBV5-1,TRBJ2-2,CASSLGGAGELFF,TGCGCCAGCAGCCTAGGGGGAGCCGGGGAGCTGTTTTTT
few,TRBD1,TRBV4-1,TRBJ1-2,CASSQVGGGQGYTF,TGCGCCAGCAGCCAAGTAGGAGGGGGCCAGGGCTACACCTTC
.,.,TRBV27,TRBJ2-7,CASSLWAGGNEQYF,TGTGCCAGCAGTTTATGGGCAGGGGGGAACGAGCAGTACTTC
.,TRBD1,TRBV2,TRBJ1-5,CASSDPRQGRNQPQHF,TGTGCCAGCAGTGACCCCAGACAGGGAAGGAATCAGCCCCAGCATTTT
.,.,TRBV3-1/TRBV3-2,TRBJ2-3,CASSQYTDTQYF,TGTGCCAGCAGCCAGTACACAGATACGCAGTATTTT
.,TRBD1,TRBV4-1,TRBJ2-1,CASSQGQGARNEQFF,TGCGCCAGCAGCCAAGGACAGGGGGCGCGGAATGAGCAGTTCTTC
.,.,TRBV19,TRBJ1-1,CASSIDRNSRSGTEAFF,TGTGCCAGTAGTATAGATCGAAACTCTCGTTCGGGCACTGAAGCTTTCTTT
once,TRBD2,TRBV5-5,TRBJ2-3,CASSLLGTSSTDTQYF,TGTGCCAGCAGCTTACTTGGGACTAGCAGCACAGATACGCAGTATTTT
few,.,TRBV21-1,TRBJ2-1,CASSKGTTSGGLSSYNEQFF,TGTGCCAGCAGCAAGGGAACGACTAGCGGGGGCCTCAGCTCCTACAATGAGCAGTTCTTC
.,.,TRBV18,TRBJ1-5,CASSQDRNQPQHF,TGTGCCAGCTCACAGGACAGAAATCAGCCCCAGCATTTT
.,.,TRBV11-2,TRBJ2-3,CASSSVGTDTQYF,TGTGCCAGCAGCTCGGTCGGCACAGATACGCAGTATTTT
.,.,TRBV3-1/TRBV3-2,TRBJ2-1,CASSQNRYSYNEQFF,TGTGCCAGCAGCCAGAACAGATACTCCTACAATGAGCAGTTCTTC
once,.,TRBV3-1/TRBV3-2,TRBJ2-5,CASSQSLETQYF,TGTGCCAGCAGCCAGTCGTTAGAGACCCAGTACTTC
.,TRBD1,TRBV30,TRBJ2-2,CAWSSRGTGGPPGELFF,TGTGCCTGGAGTTCTCGGGGGACAGGGGGCCCCCCCGGGGAGCTGTTTTTT
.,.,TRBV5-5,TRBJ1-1,CASSGGTLPVEAFF,TGTGCCAGCAGCGGCGGGACGCTCCCTGTTGAAGCTTTCTTT
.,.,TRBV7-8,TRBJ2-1,CASSRSGQTYNEQFF,TGTGCCAGCAGCCGTTCCGGACAGACCTACAATGAGCAGTTCTTC
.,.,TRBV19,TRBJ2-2,CASSRGQFNTGELFF,TGTGCCAGTAGTAGAGGTCAGTTCAACACCGGGGAGCTGTTTTTT
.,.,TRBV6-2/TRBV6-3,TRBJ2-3,CASSYVAAADTQYF,TGTGCCAGCAGTTACGTAGCGGCAGCAGATACGCAGTATTTT
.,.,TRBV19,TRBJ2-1,CASIRKAGNNEQFF,TGTGCCAGTATAAGGAAGGCAGGCAACAATGAGCAGTTCTTC
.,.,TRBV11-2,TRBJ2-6,CASSSRGSFFSGANVLTF,TGTGCCAGCAGCTCCCGAGGGAGTTTTTTCTCTGGGGCCAACGTCCTGACTTTC
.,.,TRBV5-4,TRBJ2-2,CASSFDPGAGELFF,TGTGCCAGCAGCTTTGACCCGGGGGCCGGGGAGCTGTTTTTT
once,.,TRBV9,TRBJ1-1,CASSVGQLRGRTEAFF,TGTGCCAGCAGCGTAGGGCAGCTTCGCGGGAGGACTGAAGCTTTCTTT
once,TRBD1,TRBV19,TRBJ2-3,CASKRDRARDTQYF,TGTGCCAGTAAAAGGGACAGGGCAAGAGATACGCAGTATTTT
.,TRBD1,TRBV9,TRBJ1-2,CASSALWDRVGSYTF,TGTGCCAGCAGCGCCCTATGGGACAGGGTTGGGAGCTACACCTTC
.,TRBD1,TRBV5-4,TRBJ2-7,CASSLDRGNEQYF,TGTGCCAGCAGCTTGGACAGGGGCAACGAGCAGTACTTC
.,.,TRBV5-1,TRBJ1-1,CASSLGEGHTKNTEAFF,TGCGCCAGCAGCTTGGGAGAGGGCCACACCAAGAACACTGAAGCTTTCTTT
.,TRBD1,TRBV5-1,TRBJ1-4,CASSGSQGAEDEKLFF,TGCGCCAGCAGCGGTAGCCAGGGGGCAGAGGATGAAAAACTGTTTTTT
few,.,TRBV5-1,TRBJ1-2,CASSFNGNYGYTF,TGCGCCAGCAGCTTCAACGGTAACTATGGCTACACCTTC
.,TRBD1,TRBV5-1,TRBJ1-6,CASSLDPLSLQGARNSPLHF,TGCGCCAGCAGCTTGGATCCCCTCAGCTTACAGGGGGCGCGTAATTCACCCCTCCACTTT
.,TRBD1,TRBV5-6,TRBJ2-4,CASSLSTGGRNIQYF,TGTGCCAGCAGCTTAAGTACAGGGGGCCGCAACATTCAGTACTTC
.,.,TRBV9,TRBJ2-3,CASAPGTASTDTQYF,TGTGCCAGCGCCCCGGGAACAGCTAGCACAGATACGCAGTATTTT
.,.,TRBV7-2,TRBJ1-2,CASSLGLSGYGYTF,TGTGCCAGCAGCTTAGGTCTTTCGGGGTATGGCTACACCTTC
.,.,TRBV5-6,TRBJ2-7,CASSLTGMGEQYF,TGTGCCAGCAGCTTGACGGGAATGGGCGAGCAGTACTTC
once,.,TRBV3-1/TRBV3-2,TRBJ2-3,CASSPPSGKDTQYF,TGTGCCAGCAGCCCCCCCTCGGGAAAAGATACGCAGTATTTT
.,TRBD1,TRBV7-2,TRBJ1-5,CASSTRQGNNQPQHF,TGTGCCAGCAGCACCCGACAGGGGAACAATCAGCCCCAGCATTTT
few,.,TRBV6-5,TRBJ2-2,CASSYSFGDTGELFF,TGTGCCAGCAGTTACTCGTTCGGGGACACCGGGGAGCTGTTTTTT
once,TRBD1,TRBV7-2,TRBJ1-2,CASSLVGGQGNYGYTF,TGTGCCAGCAGCTTAGTAGGGGGACAGGGGAATTATGGCTACACCTTC
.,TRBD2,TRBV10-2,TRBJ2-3,CATFSLKGQRGILSTDTQYF,TGCGCCACCTTTTCCCTTAAGGGGCAGCGGGGTATCCTTAGCACAGATACGCAGTATTTT
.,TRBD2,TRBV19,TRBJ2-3,CASTPGTSGGLTDTQYF,TGTGCCAGTACCCCCGGGACTAGCGGGGGGCTCACAGATACGCAGTATTTT
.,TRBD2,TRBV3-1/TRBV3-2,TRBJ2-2,CASRHSGGAHGELFF,TGTGCCAGCAGACATAGCGGGGGGGCCCACGGGGAGCTGTTTTTT
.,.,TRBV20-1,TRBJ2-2,CSASTANTGELFF,TGCAGTGCTAGTACGGCGAACACCGGGGAGCTGTTTTTT
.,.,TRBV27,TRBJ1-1,CASSTRRSGMNTEAFF,TGTGCCAGCAGTACCCGCAGGAGCGGCATGAACACTGAAGCTTTCTTT
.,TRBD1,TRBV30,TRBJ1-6,CAWSLEWQGGSPLHF,TGTGCCTGGAGTCTTGAATGGCAGGGGGGATCACCCCTCCACTTT
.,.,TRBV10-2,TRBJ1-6,CASSESILGVSDSPLHF,TGCGCCAGCAGTGAGTCGATCCTCGGGGTTTCGGACTCACCCCTCCACTTT
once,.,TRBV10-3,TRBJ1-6,CAIKADSLNSPLHF,TGTGCCATCAAGGCGGACAGCCTCAATTCACCCCTCCACTTT
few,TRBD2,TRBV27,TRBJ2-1,CASSFRQQAGGREQFF,TGTGCCAGCAGTTTCCGTCAACAGGCGGGGGGGCGTGAGCAGTTCTTC